Each of the 28 T cell receptor beta chains below was sequenced from the same sample in a study of blood T cell repertoires in COVID-19. Clones were read by immunoSEQ multiplex PCR, and TCRdb kept only the in-frame ones, dropping some. The table has around 100,000 clones, about 88% seen once; the top ten hold 2% to 2.5%. The sequenced sample consisted of peripheral blood. Receptor source: a human donor in a cohort sampled during active COVID-19.

This clone appeared a few times. This sequence joins TRBV10-3 and TRBJ1-3; D is unresolved. The CDR3 extends over 13 amino acids. V was pared by 6 bases and J by 0 bases, with 6 bases between. The germline CDR1 and CDR2 sequences are ENHRY and SYGVKD. This CDR3 reads CAIRPSSGNTIYF. Here the CDR3 DNA reads TGTGCCATCAGGCCGAGCTCTGGAAACACCATATATTTT.

The chain couples TRBV7-3 to TRBJ1-2; D not resolved. V was clipped by 0 bases and J by 2 bases, with 13 bases between them. Germline CDR1 is SGHTA and CDR2 is FQGTGA. This CDR3 region has 16 residues. The CDR3 DNA reads as TGTGCCAGCAGCTTAACTGGCGGAGGTCAGAACTATGGCTACACCTTC. As protein: CASSLTGGGQNYGYTF.

This chain uses TRBV3-1 (or the pseudogene TRBV3-2) with TRBJ1-4; D is ambiguous. CDR3 length equals 16 residues. Germline CDR1 reads LGHDT; CDR2 reads YNNKEL (reference sequence). V lost 3 bases, J lost 1 base, and 12 bases lay in between. The CDR3 DNA is TGTGCCAGCAGCCATGAGACGGGGAGAACTAATGAAAAACTGTTTTTT. This sequence encodes CASSHETGRTNEKLFF.

The CDR3 spells CASKVLAGNTGELFF. In nucleotides, the CDR3 is TGTGCCAGCAAGGTCCTAGCGGGGAACACCGGGGAGCTGTTTTTT. The chain carries TRBV2 and TRBJ2-2; the match to TRBD2 covers 8 bases. Germline-derived CDR1 and CDR2 are SNHLY and FYNNEI. J gave up 1 base and V 7 bases, and 5 bases lay outside the gene matches. The CDR3 has 15 residues.

CDR3 DNA: TGTGCCAGCAGCGAAGGGGGTCCAAAGAACACTGAAGCTTTCTTT. This codes for CASSEGGPKNTEAFF. The V and J genes are TRBV9 and TRBJ1-1; a possible D gene is TRBD1 (6 bases). The CDR3 is made up of 15 amino acids. V was clipped by 3 bases and J by 1 base, with 13 bases between them. The germline CDR1 and CDR2 sequences are SGDLS and YYNGEE.

This rearrangement joins TRBV3-1 (or the pseudogene TRBV3-2) to TRBJ1-2; possible D gene TRBD1, 5 bases. Germline lookup yields CDR1 LGHDT and CDR2 YNNKEL (reference sequence). Trimming left V 2 bases short and J 6 bases short, with 10 bases between. CDR3 length equals 13 residues. The CDR3 DNA reads as TGTGCCAGCAGCCAAACCGGGGGGGATGGCTACACCTTC. It is translated as CASSQTGGDGYTF.

This chain uses TRBV5-1 with TRBJ2-2, with TRBD2 matching 10 bases. The germline gives CDR1 SGHRS, CDR2 YFSETQ. The CDR3 runs to 18 residues. J was trimmed by 0 bases and V by 0 bases; bases with no gene match: 5. The CDR3 spells CASSLASGSQSNTGELFF. CDR3 nucleotide sequence: TGCGCCAGCAGCTTGGCTAGCGGGAGCCAATCGAACACCGGGGAGCTGTTTTTT.

V usage is TRBV2 and J usage is TRBJ2-4, with TRBD1 matching 8 bases. CDR1 is SNHLY, CDR2 FYNNEI, per germline. The junction had 13 bases not matched to a gene; V was cut back by 6 bases and J by 6 bases. This CDR3 contains 16 residues. The CDR3 DNA follows: TGTGCCAGCAGGGGCTCGCAGGGGGCAGAGGGAAACATTCAGTACTTC. Translated: CASRGSQGAEGNIQYF.

V gene TRBV19 combines with J gene TRBJ2-7; D not certain. Per germline, CDR1 LNHDA and CDR2 SQIVND (reference sequence). V was pared by 1 base and J by 3 bases, with 7 bases between. The CDR3 length is 13 residues. The CDR3 sequence is CASSIGHYYEQYF. Written as DNA, the CDR3 is TGTGCCAGTAGTATAGGACATTACTACGAGCAGTACTTC. Variable domain in full (rest from reference TRBV19 and TRBJ2-7): DGGITQSPKYLFRKEGQNVTLSCEQNLNHDAMYWYRQDPGQGLRLIYYSQIVNDFQKGDIAEGYSVSREKKESFPLTVTSAQKNPTAFYLCASSIGHYYEQYFGPGTRLTVT.

The chain carries TRBV7-2 and TRBJ2-5; TRBD2 agrees at 9 bases. After removal of 7 bases from V and 5 bases from J, the junction contained 8 bases not matched to a gene. This CDR3 contains 14 residues. Germline V CDR1 and CDR2: SGHTA, FQGNSA. As DNA, the CDR3 is TGTGCCAGCAAGGCGGGGGGGGGCCGGGAGACCCAGTACTTC. This gives the protein CASKAGGGRETQYF.

The chain has TRBV19 and TRBJ1-1; 9 bases are a match to TRBD1. Germline CDR1 and CDR2: LNHDA and SQIVND (reference sequence). The CDR3 covers 13 residues. J was trimmed by 4 bases and V by 6 bases; bases with no gene match: 3. The CDR3 DNA reads TGTGCCAGTAGGGGACAGGGTGTCACTGAAGCTTTCTTT. Encoded protein: CASRGQGVTEAFF.

The V gene is TRBV19, the J gene TRBJ2-7, with 7 bases matching TRBD1. The junction had 11 bases not matched to a gene; V was cut back by 3 bases and J by 3 bases. Germline-derived CDR1 and CDR2 are LNHDA and SQIVND (reference sequence). The CDR3 contains 16 residues. The CDR3 bases are TGTGCCAGTAGTATTAAGACCCGGGACAGAAACTACGAGCAGTACTTC. It encodes CASSIKTRDRNYEQYF. The full variable domain, completed using reference TRBV19 and TRBJ2-7, is DGGITQSPKYLFRKEGQNVTLSCEQNLNHDAMYWYRQDPGQGLRLIYYSQIVNDFQKGDIAEGYSVSREKKESFPLTVTSAQKNPTAFYLCASSIKTRDRNYEQYFGPGTRLTVT.

Here the CDR3 DNA reads TGTGCCAGCAGTTTAGTTACTCGCCCAGATACGCAGTATTTT. Amino acids: CASSLVTRPDTQYF. V and J are TRBV28 and TRBJ2-3, with D hard to call. Germline CDR1 and CDR2: MDHEN and SYDVKM. The CDR3 length is 14 residues. The V end was cut by 2 bases, the J end by 4 bases, with 10 bases between.

This clone was detected only once. The genes are TRBV5-1 and TRBJ1-3, with a weak D call TRBD1 (5 bases). The germline V gene has CDR1 SGHRS and CDR2 YFSETQ. This CDR3 is 14 amino acids long. The V end lost 0 bases, the J end lost 4 bases, and 8 bases lay between the germline ends. Written as DNA, the CDR3 is TGCGCCAGCAGCTTGGAGACAGCCGGAAACACCATATATTTT. This encodes CASSLETAGNTIYF. Complete variable domain (other parts from reference TRBV5-1 and TRBJ1-3): KAGVTQTPRYLIKTRGQQVTLSCSPISGHRSVSWYQQTPGQGLQFLFEYFSETQRNKGNFPGRFSGRQFSNSRSEMNVSTLELGDSALYLCASSLETAGNTIYFGEGSWLTVV.

The genes are TRBV10-1 and TRBJ2-3, with a weak D call TRBD1 (6 bases). V shed 4 bases and J shed 2 bases, with 7 bases lying between them. From germline, CDR1 is WNHNN and CDR2 SYGVQD (reference sequence). The CDR3 has 13 residues. The CDR3 spells CASSGTATDTQYF. In nucleotides, the CDR3 is TGCGCCAGCAGTGGGACAGCCACAGATACGCAGTATTTT.

In its sample, this clone was seen once. An end of the junction does not agree with germline; a read error may underlie this. This sequence joins TRBV25-1 and TRBJ1-4; the D is unclear. Germline CDR1 is MGHDK and CDR2 is SYGVNS. The length of the CDR3 is 14 residues. The CDR3 loop reads CASSPPGGERALIF. CDR3 bases: TGTGCCAGCAGTCCCCCCGGTGGGGAGAGGGCCCTAATTTTT.

V usage is TRBV2 and J usage is TRBJ1-1; D is uncertain. Germline CDR1 is SNHLY and CDR2 is FYNNEI. CDR3 length equals 15 residues. V shed 1 base and J shed 5 bases, with 14 bases lying between them. The DNA for the CDR3 is TGTGCCAGCAGTGAAGGGCCCGCGGGCCTTACTGAAGCTTTCTTT. Residues: CASSEGPAGLTEAFF.

This chain links TRBV5-1 with TRBJ2-1; D is unclear. Germline CDR1 SGHRS, CDR2 YFSETQ. V shed 0 bases and J shed 4 bases, with 5 bases lying between them. The CDR3 covers 13 residues. The CDR3 DNA reads TGCGCCAGCAGCTTGGATCATTACAATGAGCAGTTCTTC. Its protein product is CASSLDHYNEQFF. Using reference TRBV5-1 and TRBJ2-1 for the parts outside the CDR3, the full variable domain is KAGVTQTPRYLIKTRGQQVTLSCSPISGHRSVSWYQQTPGQGLQFLFEYFSETQRNKGNFPGRFSGRQFSNSRSEMNVSTLELGDSALYLCASSLDHYNEQFFGPGTRLTVL.

Of note for this clone: A clone one base away is much larger, so this may be a read error. The rearrangement links TRBV7-9 to TRBJ1-3, with TRBD1 as a possible D gene (6 bases). Germline V CDR1 and CDR2: SEHNR, FQNEAQ (reference sequence). The V and J ends lost 5 bases and 7 bases respectively, with 12 bases between them. The CDR3 sequence is 13 residues long. CDR3 amino acids: CASSLGQGNTIYF. The CDR3 nucleotides read TGTGCCAGCAGCCTGGGACAAGGGAACACCATATATTTT.

The V and J genes are TRBV19 and TRBJ1-2; D remains ambiguous. Germline assignment: CDR1 LNHDA and CDR2 SQIVND (reference sequence). This CDR3 has 15 residues. The germline V and J ends were trimmed by 3 bases and 1 base, with 12 bases remaining between them. CDR3 nucleotides: TGTGCCAGTAGTATCTCAGGAGGCCTTAACTATGGCTACACCTTC. Residues: CASSISGGLNYGYTF.

The J gene is TRBJ2-5, the V gene TRBV25-1; D is ambiguous. V was trimmed by 1 base and J by 4 bases, leaving 7 bases between them. Germline-derived CDR1 and CDR2 are MGHDK and SYGVNS. CDR3 length equals 13 residues. For the CDR3, the DNA is TGTGCCAGCAGTGAATGGGCTGGAGAGACCCAGTACTTC. Protein: CASSEWAGETQYF.

This chain links TRBV20-1 with TRBJ1-4; a possible D gene is TRBD1 (5 bases). The germline V and J ends were trimmed by 3 bases and 7 bases, with 12 bases remaining between them. Germline V lookup: CDR1 DFQATT, CDR2 SNEGSKA (reference sequence). This CDR3 has 13 residues. CDR3 loop: CSASPGLGEKLFF. Here the CDR3 DNA reads TGCAGTGCTAGTCCAGGGTTGGGTGAAAAACTGTTTTTT.

This chain joins TRBV11-2 and TRBJ1-6; D remains ambiguous. The V end was cut by 2 bases, the J end by 7 bases, with 9 bases between. The CDR3 runs 14 residues. Germline-derived CDR1 and CDR2 are SGHAT and FQNNGV. In nucleotides, the CDR3 is TGTGCCAGCAGCTTAAACTTGAGGAATTCACCCCTCCACTTT. Protein sequence: CASSLNLRNSPLHF.

This chain connects TRBV10-3 to TRBJ2-3; 10 positions match TRBD2. Germline assignment: CDR1 ENHRY and CDR2 SYGVKD. V shed 6 bases and J 3 bases; nucleotides not matched to a gene: 3. The CDR3 contains 14 residues. This chain's CDR3 is CAIRPSGGTDTQYF. The CDR3 nucleotides read TGTGCCATCAGGCCTAGCGGGGGAACAGATACGCAGTATTTT.

The genes are TRBV21-1 and TRBJ1-1. TRBV21-1 is tagged as a pseudogene. CDR3 length equals 13 residues. CDR3 amino acids: CASTRGVNTEAFF. The CDR3 DNA is TGTGCCAGCACCCGGGGGGTAAATACTGAAGCTTTCTTT.

The chain links TRBV5-1 to TRBJ2-5; 7 bases match TRBD2. Germline loops: CDR1 SGHRS, CDR2 YFSETQ. Losses at the gene ends were 0 bases for V and 5 bases for J; bases not matched to a gene: 10. The CDR3 totals 16 residues. For the CDR3, the DNA is TGCGCCAGCAGCTTGGCAGGACTAGAGTTCTCGGAGACCCAGTACTTC. This sequence encodes CASSLAGLEFSETQYF.

This chain uses TRBV4-3 with TRBJ2-7, with unresolved D. In germline, CDR1 is LGHNA, CDR2 YSLEER. Trimming pared 1 base from V and 4 bases from J, leaving 17 bases between. This CDR3 spans 16 amino acids. CDR3 residues: CASSQARTSKPYEQYF. CDR3 coding DNA: TGCGCCAGCAGCCAAGCCCGCACATCAAAACCTTACGAGCAGTACTTC.

The V gene is TRBV25-1, the J gene TRBJ2-2, with 7 bases lining up with TRBD1. The J segment lost 6 bases and the V segment lost 1 base, leaving 5 bases of the junction unmatched. Germline V lookup: CDR1 MGHDK, CDR2 SYGVNS. This CDR3 region has 15 residues. The CDR3 loop is CASSEFYRGAGELFF. The CDR3 DNA follows: TGTGCCAGCAGTGAATTTTACAGGGGAGCCGGGGAGCTGTTTTTT.